Sequencing of this T cell receptor beta chain was carried out in a study of siplizumab effects on memory and regulatory T cells. Study outcomes and limitations: The mean Treg-derived percentage of mappable alloreactive CD4+ clones was about 63% with siplizumab compared with less than 35% in controls. Confirmation was lacking for the suppressive function of proliferating Tregs derived from siplizumab cultures. Many proliferating CD4+ or CD8+ clones remained unclassified. Roughly 80-96% of them could not be assigned either a naive or a memory phenotype.

Only in-frame clones appear in the TCRdb table, and some are missing; sequencing was by immunoSEQ multiplex PCR. The sample lists around 87,000 clones, 85% to 90% seen once, with roughly 15% in the top ten. On this clone itself: Its cognate antigen is unknown.

Germline V gene sequence: CDR1 SNHLY, CDR2 FYNNEI. Trimming removed 6 bases at V and 0 bases at J, with 11 bases between. CDR3 length: 15 amino acids. The receptor was isolated from a human donor in good health. The chain is built from TRBV2 and TRBJ1-4; possible D gene TRBD1, 5 bases. The sequenced sample was CD4+ T cells sorted from blood. The CDR3 here is CASSAAGPTNEKLFF. The CDR3 DNA reads as TGTGCCAGCAGCGCCGCGGGGCCAACTAATGAAAAACTGTTTTTT.